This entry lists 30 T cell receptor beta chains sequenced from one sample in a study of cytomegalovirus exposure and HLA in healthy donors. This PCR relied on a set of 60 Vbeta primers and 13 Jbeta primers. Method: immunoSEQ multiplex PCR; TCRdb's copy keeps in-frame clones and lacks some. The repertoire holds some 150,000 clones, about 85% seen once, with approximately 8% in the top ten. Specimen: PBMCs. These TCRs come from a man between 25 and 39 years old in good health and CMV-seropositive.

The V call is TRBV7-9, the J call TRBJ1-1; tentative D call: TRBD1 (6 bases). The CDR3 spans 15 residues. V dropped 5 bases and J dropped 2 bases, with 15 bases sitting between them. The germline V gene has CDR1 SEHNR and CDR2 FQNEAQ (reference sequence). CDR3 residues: CASSPAGTPNTEAFF. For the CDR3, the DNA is TGTGCCAGCAGCCCCGCCGGGACACCAAACACTGAAGCTTTCTTT.

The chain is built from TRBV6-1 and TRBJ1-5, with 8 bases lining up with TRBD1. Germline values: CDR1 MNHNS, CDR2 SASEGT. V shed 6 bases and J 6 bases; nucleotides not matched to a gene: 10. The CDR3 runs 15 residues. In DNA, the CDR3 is TGTGCCAGCAGCGGGGACAGGATCCGTCCTCAGCCCCAGCATTTT. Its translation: CASSGDRIRPQPQHF.

This chain's CDR3 is CASSAARGYGYTF. In DNA form, the CDR3 reads TGTGCCAGCAGTGCGGCGCGCGGCTATGGCTACACCTTC. The genes are TRBV2 and TRBJ1-2; D ambiguous. The CDR3 covers 13 residues. Deletions cut 4 bases from V and 4 bases from J, with 10 bases between. Germline V gene sequence: CDR1 SNHLY, CDR2 FYNNEI.

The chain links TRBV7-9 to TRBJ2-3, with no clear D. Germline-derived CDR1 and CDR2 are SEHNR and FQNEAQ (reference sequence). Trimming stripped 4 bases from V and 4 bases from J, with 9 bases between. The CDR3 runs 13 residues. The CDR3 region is CASSSNNADTQYF. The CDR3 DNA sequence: TGTGCCAGCAGCTCGAACAATGCAGATACGCAGTATTTT.

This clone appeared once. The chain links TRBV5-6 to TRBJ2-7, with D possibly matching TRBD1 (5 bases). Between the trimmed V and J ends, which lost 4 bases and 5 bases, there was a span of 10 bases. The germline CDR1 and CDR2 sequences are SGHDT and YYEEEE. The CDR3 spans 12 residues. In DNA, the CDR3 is TGTGCCAGCAGCCCCAGGGTCCACGAGCAGTACTTC. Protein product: CASSPRVHEQYF.

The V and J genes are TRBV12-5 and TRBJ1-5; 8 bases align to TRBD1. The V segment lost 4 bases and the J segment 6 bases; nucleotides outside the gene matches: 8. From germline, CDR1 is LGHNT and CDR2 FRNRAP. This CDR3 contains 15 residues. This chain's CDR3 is CASGSPGQGPQPQHF. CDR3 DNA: TGTGCTAGTGGTTCCCCTGGACAGGGTCCTCAGCCCCAGCATTTT.

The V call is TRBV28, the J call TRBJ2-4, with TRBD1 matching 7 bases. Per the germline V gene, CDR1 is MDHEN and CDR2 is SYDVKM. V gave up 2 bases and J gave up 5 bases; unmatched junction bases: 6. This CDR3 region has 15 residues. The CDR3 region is CASSLGDSDQNIQYF. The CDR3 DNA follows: TGTGCCAGCAGTTTAGGGGACAGCGACCAAAACATTCAGTACTTC.

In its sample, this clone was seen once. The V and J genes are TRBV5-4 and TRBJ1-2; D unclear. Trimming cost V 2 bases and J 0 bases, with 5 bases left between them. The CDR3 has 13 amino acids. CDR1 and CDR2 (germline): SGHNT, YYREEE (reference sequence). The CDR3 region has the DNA TGTGCCAGCAGCTTATCAGCTAACTATGGCTACACCTTC. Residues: CASSLSANYGYTF. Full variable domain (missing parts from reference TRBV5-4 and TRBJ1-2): ETGVTQSPTHLIKTRGQQVTLRCSSQSGHNTVSWYQQALGQGPQFIFQYYREEENGRGNFPPRFSGLQFPNYSSELNVNALELDDSALYLCASSLSANYGYTFGSGTRLTVV.

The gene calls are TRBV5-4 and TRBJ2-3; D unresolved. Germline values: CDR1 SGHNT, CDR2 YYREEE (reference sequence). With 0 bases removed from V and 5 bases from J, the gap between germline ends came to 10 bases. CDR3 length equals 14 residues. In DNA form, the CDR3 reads TGTGCCAGCAGCTTGGGCGGTCTTGGAGATACGCAGTATTTT. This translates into CASSLGGLGDTQYF.

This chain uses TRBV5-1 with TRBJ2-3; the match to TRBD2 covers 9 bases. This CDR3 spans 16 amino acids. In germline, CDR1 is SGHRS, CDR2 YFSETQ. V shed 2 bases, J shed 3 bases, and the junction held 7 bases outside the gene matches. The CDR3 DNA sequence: TGCGCCAGCAGCTTCCCGCGGGAGGGCCAAACAGATACGCAGTATTTT. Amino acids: CASSFPREGQTDTQYF. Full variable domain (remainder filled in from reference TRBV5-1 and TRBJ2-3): KAGVTQTPRYLIKTRGQQVTLSCSPISGHRSVSWYQQTPGQGLQFLFEYFSETQRNKGNFPGRFSGRQFSNSRSEMNVSTLELGDSALYLCASSFPREGQTDTQYFGPGTRLTVL.

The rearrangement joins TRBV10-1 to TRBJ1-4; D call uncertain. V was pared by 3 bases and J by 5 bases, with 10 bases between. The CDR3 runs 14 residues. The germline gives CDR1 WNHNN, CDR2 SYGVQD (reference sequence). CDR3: CASSDGQENEKLFF. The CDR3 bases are TGCGCCAGCAGTGACGGCCAGGAAAATGAAAAACTGTTTTTT.

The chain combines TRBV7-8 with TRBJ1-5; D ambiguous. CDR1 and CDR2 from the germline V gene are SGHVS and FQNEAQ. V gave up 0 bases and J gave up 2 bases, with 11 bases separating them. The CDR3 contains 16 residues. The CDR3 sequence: CASSLASLGGNQPQHF. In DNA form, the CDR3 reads TGTGCCAGCAGCTTAGCAAGCCTAGGTGGCAATCAGCCCCAGCATTTT.

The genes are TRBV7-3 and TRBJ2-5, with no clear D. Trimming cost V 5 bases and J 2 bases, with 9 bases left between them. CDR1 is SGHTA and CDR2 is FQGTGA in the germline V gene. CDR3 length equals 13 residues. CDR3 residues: CASSPSTQETQYF. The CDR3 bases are TGTGCCAGCAGCCCCTCAACACAAGAGACCCAGTACTTC.

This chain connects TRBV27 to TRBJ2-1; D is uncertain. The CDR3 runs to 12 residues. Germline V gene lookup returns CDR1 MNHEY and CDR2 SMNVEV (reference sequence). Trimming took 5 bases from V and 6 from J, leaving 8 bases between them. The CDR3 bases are TGTGCCAGCAGTGTAAGACTCAATGAGCAGTTCTTC. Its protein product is CASSVRLNEQFF.

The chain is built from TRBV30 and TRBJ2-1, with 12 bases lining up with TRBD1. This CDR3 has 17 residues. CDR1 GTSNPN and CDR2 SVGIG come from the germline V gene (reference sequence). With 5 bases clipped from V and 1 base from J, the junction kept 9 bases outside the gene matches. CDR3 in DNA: TGTGCCTGGGAGGGGACAGGGGGCCAATTTTCCTACAATGAGCAGTTCTTC. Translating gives CAWEGTGGQFSYNEQFF.

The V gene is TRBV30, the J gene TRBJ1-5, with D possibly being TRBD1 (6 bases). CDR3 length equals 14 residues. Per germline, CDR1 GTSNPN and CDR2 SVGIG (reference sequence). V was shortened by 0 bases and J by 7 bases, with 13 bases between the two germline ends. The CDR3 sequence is CAWSVQTGSQPQHF. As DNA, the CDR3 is TGTGCCTGGAGTGTCCAAACAGGGTCCCAGCCCCAGCATTTT.

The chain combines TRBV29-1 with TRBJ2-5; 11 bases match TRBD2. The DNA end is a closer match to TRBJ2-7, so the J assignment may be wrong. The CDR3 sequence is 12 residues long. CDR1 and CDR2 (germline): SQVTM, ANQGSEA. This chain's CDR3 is CSAGTSGYEQYF. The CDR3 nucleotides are TGCAGCGCCGGGACTAGCGGCTACGAGCAGTACTTC.

CDR3 in DNA: TGCGCCAGCAGGACCGGGTTAGCCCCCTACGAGCAGTACTTC. Its translation: CASRTGLAPYEQYF. The rearrangement joins TRBV5-1 to TRBJ2-7; D uncertain. This CDR3 spans 14 amino acids. V lost 5 bases, J lost 2 bases, and 14 bases lay in between. Germline V CDR1 and CDR2: SGHRS, YFSETQ. Drawing the rest from reference TRBV5-1 and TRBJ2-7, the complete variable domain is KAGVTQTPRYLIKTRGQQVTLSCSPISGHRSVSWYQQTPGQGLQFLFEYFSETQRNKGNFPGRFSGRQFSNSRSEMNVSTLELGDSALYLCASRTGLAPYEQYFGPGTRLTVT.

The CDR3 is CASSLTRSPNYGYTF. The CDR3 DNA reads as TGTGCCAGCAGCCTAACCAGGTCCCCGAACTATGGCTACACCTTC. V and J are TRBV6-5 and TRBJ1-2; D is uncertain. This CDR3 region has 15 residues. The V gene's germline CDR1 is MNHEY and CDR2 SVGAGI. V shed 6 bases and J shed 2 bases, with 16 bases lying between them.

The CDR3 DNA follows: TGTGCCAGCAGCTTAAGACTAGCGGGGGACACAGATACGCAGTATTTT. Protein product: CASSLRLAGDTDTQYF. This rearrangement joins TRBV7-3 to TRBJ2-3; TRBD2 matches 12 bases. Looked up from germline, CDR1 is SGHTA and CDR2 is FQGTGA. The CDR3 length is 16 residues. Trimming removed 1 base from V and 2 bases from J; junction bases left unmatched: 1.

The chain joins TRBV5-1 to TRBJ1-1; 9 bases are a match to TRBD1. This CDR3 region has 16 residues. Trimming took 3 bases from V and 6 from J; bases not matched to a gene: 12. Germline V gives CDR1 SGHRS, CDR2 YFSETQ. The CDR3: CASSWGTGLMGAEAFF. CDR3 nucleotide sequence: TGCGCCAGCAGCTGGGGGACAGGGTTGATGGGCGCTGAAGCTTTCTTT.

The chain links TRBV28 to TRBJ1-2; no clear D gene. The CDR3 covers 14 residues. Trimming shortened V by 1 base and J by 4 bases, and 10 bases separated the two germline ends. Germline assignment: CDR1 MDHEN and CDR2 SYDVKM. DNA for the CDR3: TGTGCCAGCAGTTTATCCCGGAGCACCTATGGCTACACCTTC. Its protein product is CASSLSRSTYGYTF.

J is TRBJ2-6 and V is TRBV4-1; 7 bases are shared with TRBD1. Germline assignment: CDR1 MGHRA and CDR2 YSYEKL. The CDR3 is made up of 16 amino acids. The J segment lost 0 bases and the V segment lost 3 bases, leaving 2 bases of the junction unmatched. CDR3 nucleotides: TGCGCCAGCAGCCAGACAGGGAACTCTGGGGCCAACGTCCTGACTTTC. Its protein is CASSQTGNSGANVLTF.

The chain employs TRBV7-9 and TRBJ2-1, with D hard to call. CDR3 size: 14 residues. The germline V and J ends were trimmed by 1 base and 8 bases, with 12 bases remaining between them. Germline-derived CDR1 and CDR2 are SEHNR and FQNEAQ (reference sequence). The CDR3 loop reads CASSLVLSGDEQFF. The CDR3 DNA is TGTGCCAGCAGCTTAGTACTCAGTGGAGATGAGCAGTTCTTC.

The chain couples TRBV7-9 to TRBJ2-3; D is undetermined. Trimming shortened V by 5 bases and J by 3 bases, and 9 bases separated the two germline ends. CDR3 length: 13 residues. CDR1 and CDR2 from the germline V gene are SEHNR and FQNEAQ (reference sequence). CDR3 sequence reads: CASSAPGTDTQYF. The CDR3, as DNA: TGTGCCAGCAGCGCACCCGGGACAGATACGCAGTATTTT.

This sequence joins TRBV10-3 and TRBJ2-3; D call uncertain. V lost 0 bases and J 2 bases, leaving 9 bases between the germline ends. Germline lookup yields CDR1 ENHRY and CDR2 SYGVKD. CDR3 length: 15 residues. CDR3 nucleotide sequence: TGTGCCATCAGTGAGTCCCTGCGGAACACAGATACGCAGTATTTT. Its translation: CAISESLRNTDTQYF.

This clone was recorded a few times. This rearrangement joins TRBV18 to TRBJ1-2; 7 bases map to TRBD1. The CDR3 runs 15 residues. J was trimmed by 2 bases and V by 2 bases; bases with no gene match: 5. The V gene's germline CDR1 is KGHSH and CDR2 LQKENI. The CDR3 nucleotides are TGTGCCAGCTCACCAGGGACAGAAACGAACTATGGCTACACCTTC. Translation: CASSPGTETNYGYTF.

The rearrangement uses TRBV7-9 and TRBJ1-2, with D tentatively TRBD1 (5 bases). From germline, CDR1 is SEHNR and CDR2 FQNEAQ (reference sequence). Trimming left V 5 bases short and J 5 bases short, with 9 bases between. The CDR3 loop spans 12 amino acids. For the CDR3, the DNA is TGTGCCAGCAGCCTAGACAGTTATGGCTACACCTTC. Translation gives CASSLDSYGYTF.

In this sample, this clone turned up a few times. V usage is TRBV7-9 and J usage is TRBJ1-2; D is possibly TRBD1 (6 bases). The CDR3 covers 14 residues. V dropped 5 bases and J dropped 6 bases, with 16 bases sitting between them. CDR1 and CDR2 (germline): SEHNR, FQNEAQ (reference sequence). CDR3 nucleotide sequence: TGTGCCAGCAGCACCCAAGGGGGGGGGAATGGCTACACCTTC. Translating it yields CASSTQGGGNGYTF.

CDR3 DNA sequence: TGCGCCAGCAGCCCTGGGACTAGTCTGGGTCAAGAGACCCAGTACTTC. It yields the protein CASSPGTSLGQETQYF. The chain couples TRBV5-1 to TRBJ2-5, with 8 bases lining up with TRBD2. The junction had 10 bases not matched to a gene; V was cut back by 4 bases and J by 2 bases. CDR3 length equals 16 residues. Germline values: CDR1 SGHRS, CDR2 YFSETQ.